The 17 T cell receptor beta chains presented below share a single source sample, sequenced in a study of beta chain features in type 1 diabetes. Since all of the isolated RNA was reverse transcribed, expressed TCRB transcripts were what got sequenced. Assay used: immunoSEQ multiplex PCR; TCRdb lists only in-frame clones, some missing. The table lists around 320,000 clones, around 15% of them singletons. The sample consisted of central memory CD4+ T cells from blood. The receptors originated from a man aged 25 to 40 in good health.

The chain employs TRBV5-1 and TRBJ2-3; tentatively, D is TRBD1 or TRBD2 (5 bases each). V lost 0 bases to trimming and J lost 7 bases, with 15 bases between them. CDR3 length: 15 residues. CDR1 and CDR2 from the germline V gene are SGHRS and YFSETQ. The CDR3: CASSLDSVGVYTQYF. The CDR3 region has the DNA TGCGCCAGCAGCTTGGATTCAGTGGGGGTTTATACGCAGTATTTT.

This rearrangement joins TRBV5-1 to TRBJ2-1; 11 positions match TRBD2. Germline V gives CDR1 SGHRS, CDR2 YFSETQ. This CDR3 contains 15 residues. Trimming removed 4 bases from V and 8 bases from J; junction bases left unmatched: 8. This chain's CDR3 is CASSATGTSGHEQFF. CDR3 coding DNA: TGCGCCAGCAGCGCCACCGGGACTAGCGGCCATGAGCAGTTCTTC.

This clone has ten or more counts. Here the CDR3 reads CASNRRGSHEQYF. For the CDR3, the DNA is TGTGCCAGCAACCGAAGGGGGTCCCACGAGCAGTACTTC. The chain recombines TRBV27 with TRBJ2-7, with a tentative D call TRBD1 (6 bases). V was clipped by 7 bases and J by 5 bases, with 15 bases between them. The CDR3 contains 13 residues. Germline CDR1 and CDR2: MNHEY and SMNVEV (reference sequence).

In its sample, this clone was seen many times. V gene TRBV7-9 combines with J gene TRBJ2-1; D remains ambiguous. Trimming stripped 4 bases from V and 15 bases from J, with 13 bases between. CDR1 SEHNR and CDR2 FQNEAQ come from the germline V gene (reference sequence). The CDR3 sequence is 11 residues long. The CDR3 sequence is CASSSSDRRFF. The CDR3 bases are TGTGCCAGCAGCTCCTCGGATCGTCGGTTCTTC.

The chain employs TRBV5-4 and TRBJ2-3; tentative D call: TRBD1 (5 bases). Trimming shortened V by 0 bases and J by 5 bases, and 10 bases separated the two germline ends. The germline gives CDR1 SGHNT, CDR2 YYREEE (reference sequence). This CDR3 contains 14 residues. Here the CDR3 reads CASSLDGAKDTQYF. The CDR3, as DNA: TGTGCCAGCAGCTTGGATGGGGCAAAAGATACGCAGTATTTT.

The CDR3 loop reads CASSRSQGATQYF. The CDR3 DNA reads TGTGCCAGCAGTCGCTCCCAGGGGGCTACGCAGTATTTT. The rearrangement joins TRBV6-5 to TRBJ2-3; TRBD1 matches at 8 bases. From germline, CDR1 is MNHEY and CDR2 SVGAGI. The V gene end was trimmed by 5 bases and the J gene end by 8 bases; junction bases not matched to a gene: 6. This CDR3 has 13 residues.

The rearrangement joins TRBV6-1 to TRBJ1-1, with 9 bases lining up with TRBD1. V was pared by 6 bases and J by 11 bases, with 13 bases of the junction left unmatched. The germline V gene encodes CDR1 MNHNS and CDR2 SASEGT. The CDR3 spans 14 residues. The CDR3 DNA reads as TGTGCCAGCAGCGCCGGGACAGGGACGGCGGTGGCTTTCTTT. Protein: CASSAGTGTAVAFF.

This chain links TRBV5-1 with TRBJ2-3; unclear D gene. The CDR3 is made up of 12 amino acids. V was clipped by 7 bases and J by 4 bases, with 10 bases between them. Germline V gene sequence: CDR1 SGHRS, CDR2 YFSETQ. The DNA of the CDR3 is TGCGCCAGCTCAGCCGAAGCAGATACGCAGTATTTT. Residues: CASSAEADTQYF. The entire variable domain, with the rest obtained from reference TRBV5-1 and TRBJ2-3, is as follows: KAGVTQTPRYLIKTRGQQVTLSCSPISGHRSVSWYQQTPGQGLQFLFEYFSETQRNKGNFPGRFSGRQFSNSRSEMNVSTLELGDSALYLCASSAEADTQYFGPGTRLTVL.

As to this clone: Other nucleotide sequences from this sample produce the same CDR3. The V call is TRBV5-1, the J call TRBJ2-1; D call uncertain. Trimming left V 0 bases short and J 5 bases short, with 3 bases between. The CDR3 is 12 amino acids. Germline CDR1 SGHRS, CDR2 YFSETQ. CDR3 residues: CASSLDNNEQFF. The DNA of the CDR3 is TGCGCCAGCAGCTTGGATAACAATGAGCAGTTCTTC.

CDR3 amino acids: CASSTTRNQPQHF. As DNA, the CDR3 is TGTGCCAGCAGCACGACCCGAAATCAGCCCCAGCATTTT. The V call is TRBV6-6, the J call TRBJ1-5; no reliable D call. Trimming left V 6 bases short and J 4 bases short, with 10 bases between. Germline CDR1 MNHNY, CDR2 SVGAGI (reference sequence). The CDR3 spans 13 residues.

The rearrangement links TRBV25-1 to TRBJ2-4; TRBD1 matches at 7 bases. Germline values: CDR1 MGHDK, CDR2 SYGVNS. The CDR3 extends over 14 amino acids. V trimming: 4 bases; J trimming: 10 bases; junction bases outside the gene matches: 10. The DNA of the CDR3 is TGTGCCAGCAGTGTCTCGGGACAGATTTTAATTCAGTACTTC. This translates into CASSVSGQILIQYF.

This sequence joins TRBV7-2 and TRBJ1-5, with D unresolved. Looked up from germline, CDR1 is SGHTA and CDR2 is FQGNSA. This CDR3 spans 14 amino acids. The ends were cut back, 3 bases at V and 1 base at J, with 7 bases in the middle. The CDR3 is CASSFGRSNQPQHF. In DNA form, the CDR3 reads TGTGCCAGCAGCTTCGGGCGGAGCAATCAGCCCCAGCATTTT.

This clone turned up a few times. The chain links TRBV11-3 to TRBJ2-3, with 8 bases identical to TRBD2. The germline V gene encodes CDR1 SGHNT and CDR2 YENEEA. This CDR3 is 15 amino acids long. The J segment lost 4 bases and the V segment lost 2 bases, leaving 5 bases of the junction unmatched. CDR3 in amino acids: CASSLSAGAADTQYF. The CDR3 nucleotides read TGTGCCAGCAGCTTATCAGCGGGGGCCGCAGATACGCAGTATTTT.

This clone came up many times. CDR3 DNA: TGTGCCAGCAGCAAGGGAGGGCGGACCGAGCAGTACTTC. Its protein is CASSKGGRTEQYF. The chain combines TRBV21-1 with TRBJ2-7; TRBD2, the table's D call, lacks a check against the DNA. TRBV21-1 constitutes a pseudogene. CDR3 size: 13 residues.

This clone has more than one count but fewer than ten. The V call is TRBV11-2, the J call TRBJ2-3; 9 bases map to TRBD2. There are 16 residues in the CDR3. From germline, CDR1 is SGHAT and CDR2 FQNNGV. Trimming removed 4 bases from V and 3 bases from J; junction bases left unmatched: 8. CDR3 amino acids: CASSSTSSGGTDTQYF. The CDR3 DNA follows: TGTGCCAGCAGCTCGACATCCAGCGGGGGGACAGATACGCAGTATTTT.

The J gene is TRBJ2-1, the V gene TRBV7-2, with TRBD2 identical over 7 bases. There are 15 residues in the CDR3. With V trimmed by 5 bases and J by 3 bases, 7 bases remained unmatched. Germline V lookup: CDR1 SGHTA, CDR2 FQGNSA. The CDR3 spells CASSLSGILYNEQFF. The CDR3 DNA follows: TGTGCCAGCAGCCTAAGCGGGATTCTCTACAATGAGCAGTTCTTC.

In its sample, this clone was seen many times. The CDR3 bases are TGTGCCAGCAGTCGGACGGGGGAGACCCAGTACTTC. Translated, it gives CASSRTGETQYF. The chain joins TRBV6-6 to TRBJ2-5; the D gene is possibly TRBD2 (5 bases). The CDR3 loop spans 12 amino acids. V gave up 5 bases and J gave up 5 bases, with 9 bases separating them. The germline V gene encodes CDR1 MNHNY and CDR2 SVGAGI (reference sequence).